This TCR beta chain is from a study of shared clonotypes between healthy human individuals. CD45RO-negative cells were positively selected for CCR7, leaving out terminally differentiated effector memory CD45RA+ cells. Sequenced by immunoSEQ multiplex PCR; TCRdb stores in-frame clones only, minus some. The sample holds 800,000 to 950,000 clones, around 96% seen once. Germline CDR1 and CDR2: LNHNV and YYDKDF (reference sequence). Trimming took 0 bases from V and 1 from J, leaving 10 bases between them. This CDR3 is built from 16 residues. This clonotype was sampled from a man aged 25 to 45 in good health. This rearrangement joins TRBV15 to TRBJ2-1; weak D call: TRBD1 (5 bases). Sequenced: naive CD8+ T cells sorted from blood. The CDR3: CATSRDVGLSYNEQFF. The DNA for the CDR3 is TGTGCCACCAGCAGAGATGTGGGGCTTTCCTACAATGAGCAGTTCTTC.